Listed here are 18 T cell receptor beta chains from one sample, sequenced in a study of T-cell memory formation after mild COVID-19. Via MiXCR, TCRdb re-called the 5' RACE reads, giving one row per CDR3 protein. The sample holds 400,000 to 500,000 distinct CDR3 sequences, roughly 20% seen once. The material sequenced was PBMCs or a T cell subset sorted from them (not recorded which). The receptors come from an adult woman who had mild COVID-19 (a few samples of this study predate the infection). Cell type and time point are not known.

The CDR3 is CSVDGDEQYF. The CDR3 nucleotides read TGCAGCGTTGATGGGGACGAGCAGTACTTC. The genes are TRBV29-1 and TRBJ2-7; D gene uncertain. CDR1 and CDR2 from the germline V gene are SQVTM and ANQGSEA. This CDR3 is built from 10 residues. Trimming cost V 3 bases and J 5 bases, with 5 bases left between them.

In its sample, this clonotype was seen many times. The V and J genes are TRBV7-2 and TRBJ2-5; maybe TRBD2 (6 bases). CDR1 SGHTA and CDR2 FQGNSA come from the germline V gene. This CDR3 contains 14 residues. Trimming took 5 bases from V and 5 from J, leaving 15 bases between them. CDR3 DNA sequence: TGTGCCAGCAGCCTACTTCGCGGGGAGGAGACCCAGTACTTC. It yields the protein CASSLLRGEETQYF.

V is TRBV5-1 and J is TRBJ2-3; D possibly corresponds to TRBD2 (6 bases). Trimming removed 0 bases at V and 4 bases at J, with 12 bases between. The CDR3 sequence is 15 residues long. Per germline, CDR1 SGHRS and CDR2 YFSETQ. The CDR3 DNA sequence: TGCGCCAGCAGCTTGGAAGTCGGGACTTCAGATACGCAGTATTTT. The encoded protein is CASSLEVGTSDTQYF.

This chain joins TRBV7-9 and TRBJ1-5; TRBD1 matches at 12 bases. The ends lost 1 base at V and 0 bases at J; junction bases unmatched: 10. CDR1 is SEHNR and CDR2 is FQNEAQ in the germline V gene (reference sequence). The CDR3 runs 20 residues. The CDR3 spells CASSLGLLGTGGISNQPQHF. In nucleotides, the CDR3 is TGTGCCAGCAGCTTAGGCCTCCTCGGGACAGGGGGCATTAGCAATCAGCCCCAGCATTTT.

This clonotype has more than one count but fewer than ten. The chain is built from TRBV5-1 and TRBJ1-2; TRBD1 matches at 7 bases. The CDR3 totals 15 residues. V lost 4 bases and J lost 4; bases outside the gene matches: 10. The germline V gene has CDR1 SGHRS and CDR2 YFSETQ. CDR3 DNA sequence: TGCGCCAGCAGCGAAGGGGACAGCGTGATCTATGGCTACACCTTC. Its protein is CASSEGDSVIYGYTF.

V usage is TRBV24-1 and J usage is TRBJ1-2; D possibly corresponds to TRBD1 (5 bases). In germline, CDR1 is KGHDR, CDR2 SFDVKD. CDR3 size: 14 residues. V dropped 1 base and J dropped 4 bases, with 9 bases sitting between them. The CDR3 here is CATSDFDRAYGYTF. Written as DNA, the CDR3 is TGTGCCACCAGTGATTTCGACAGAGCCTATGGCTACACCTTC.

This clonotype was counted only a few times. The chain carries TRBV7-9 and TRBJ2-7; 13 positions agree with TRBD2. The V gene's germline CDR1 is SEHNR and CDR2 FQNEAQ (reference sequence). The CDR3 length is 15 residues. The junction had 3 bases not matched to a gene; V was cut back by 5 bases and J by 2 bases. As DNA, the CDR3 is TGTGCCAGCAGCAAACTAGCGGGAGGGACCTACGAGCAGTACTTC. This gives the protein CASSKLAGGTYEQYF.

V and J are TRBV7-9 and TRBJ2-7; D may match TRBD1 or TRBD2 (5 bases each). V lost 4 bases and J lost 4, with 20 bases in between. There are 16 residues in the CDR3. In germline, CDR1 is SEHNR, CDR2 FQNEAQ (reference sequence). The chain's CDR3 is CASSYPTGQAGYEQYF. The DNA for the CDR3 is TGTGCCAGCAGCTACCCTACGGGGCAGGCAGGTTACGAGCAGTACTTC.

The chain carries TRBV24-1 and TRBJ1-5; D may be TRBD1 (5 bases). The CDR3 spans 14 residues. Trimming took 6 bases from V and 0 from J, leaving 8 bases between them. Germline V gene lookup returns CDR1 KGHDR and CDR2 SFDVKD. DNA of the CDR3: TGTGCCACCAGTCCAGGGTATAGCAATCAGCCCCAGCATTTT. It translates to CATSPGYSNQPQHF.

This clonotype was recorded a few times. This chain uses TRBV4-3 with TRBJ1-1; no definite D call. V lost 4 bases, J lost 6 bases, and 12 bases lay in between. This CDR3 is built from 13 residues. Looked up from germline, CDR1 is LGHNA and CDR2 is YSLEER. Here the CDR3 DNA reads TGCGCCAGCAGCCGTGATGTTAGAGCTGAAGCTTTCTTT. This translates into CASSRDVRAEAFF.

The V and J genes are TRBV29-1 and TRBJ2-7; 9 nucleotides match TRBD2. Germline V lookup: CDR1 SQVTM, CDR2 ANQGSEA. The ends lost 3 bases at V and 1 base at J; junction bases unmatched: 7. The CDR3 contains 15 residues. In nucleotides, the CDR3 is TGCAGCGTTGAGTATAGCGGGGGCCTGTCCTACGAGCAGTACTTC. This sequence encodes CSVEYSGGLSYEQYF.

In regard to this clonotype: At one end, the junction sequence differs from germline, possibly due to a read error. The CDR3 reads CASSHPLAGGNILYF. The CDR3 DNA follows: TGTGCCAGCAGCCACCCACTAGCGGGGGGGAACATTCTGTACTTC. The genes are TRBV7-9 and TRBJ2-4, with 13 bases that match TRBD2. CDR3 length: 15 amino acids. CDR1 and CDR2 (germline): SEHNR, FQNEAQ (reference sequence). The variable domain in full, with the rest retrieved from reference TRBV7-9 and TRBJ2-4, is DTGVSQNPRHKITKRGQNVTFRCDPISEHNRLYWYRQTLGQGPEFLTYFQNEAQLEKSRLLSDRFSAERPKGSFSTLEIQRTEQGDSAMYLCASSHPLAGGNILYFGAGTRLSVL.

The table lists this clonotype with many counts. The chain couples TRBV12-3 or TRBV12-4 to TRBJ1-1, with no clear D. The CDR3 has 12 amino acids. The V end was cut by 5 bases, the J end by 5 bases, with 9 bases between. CDR3 sequence: CASSLGRTEAFF. As DNA, the CDR3 is TGTGCCAGCAGTCTCGGCCGAACTGAAGCTTTCTTT.

The table lists this clonotype with a few counts. The V gene is TRBV3-1, the J gene TRBJ1-2; D is undetermined. Germline-derived CDR1 and CDR2 are LGHDT and YNNKEL (reference sequence). V was trimmed by 0 bases and J by 4 bases, leaving 9 bases between them. The CDR3 is 14 residues long. Here the CDR3 reads CASSQEGWAYGYTF. The CDR3 coding sequence is TGTGCCAGCAGCCAAGAGGGTTGGGCCTATGGCTACACCTTC.

This clonotype appeared many times. J is TRBJ2-6 and V is TRBV6-1; D gene unclear. CDR1 is MNHNS and CDR2 is SASEGT in the germline V gene. Trimming took off 1 base at V and 0 bases at J, with 7 bases between the two ends. This CDR3 contains 16 residues. The DNA for the CDR3 is TGTGCCAGCAGTGAAGACGGAGCCTCTGGGGCCAACGTCCTGACTTTC. It specifies CASSEDGASGANVLTF.

This clonotype was counted between two and nine times. The chain uses TRBV15 and TRBJ2-7; the D gene could be TRBD1 or TRBD2 (5 bases each). The CDR3 consists of 13 residues. Between the trimmed V and J ends, which lost 0 bases and 2 bases, there was a span of 5 bases. Germline V gene sequence: CDR1 LNHNV, CDR2 YYDKDF (reference sequence). The CDR3 coding sequence is TGTGCCACCAGCAGAGAGGGGGCCTACGAGCAGTACTTC. Its protein is CATSREGAYEQYF.

The table lists this clonotype with a few counts. The rearrangement links TRBV5-1 to TRBJ1-1, with D unclear. The germline CDR1 and CDR2 sequences are SGHRS and YFSETQ. The germline V and J ends were trimmed by 4 bases and 7 bases, with 20 bases remaining between them. The CDR3 totals 15 residues. The CDR3 protein is CASSPNVVRAGEAFF. The CDR3, as DNA: TGCGCCAGCAGCCCAAACGTCGTGCGCGCGGGTGAAGCTTTCTTT.

V is TRBV5-1 and J is TRBJ2-1; 12 bases line up with TRBD2. CDR1 is SGHRS, CDR2 YFSETQ, per germline. The CDR3 consists of 15 residues. The trim removed 3 bases at V and 2 bases at J, leaving 0 bases unmatched. The CDR3 here is CASSWTSGTYNEQFF. The CDR3 DNA reads TGCGCCAGCAGCTGGACTAGCGGGACCTACAATGAGCAGTTCTTC.